The next 12 T cell receptor beta chains were all read from a single sample in a study of CD8 T cells in ankylosing spondylitis. Study-level findings and limits: Ankylosing spondylitis blood seemed to carry a telltale TCR beta motif made of several highly homologous variants.

TCRdb re-called the 5' RACE reads through MiXCR, storing one row per CDR3 protein. Here the sample spans 450,000 to 550,000 distinct CDR3 sequences, over 4% being singletons. Their antigen targets remain unknown. The sample was blood, either unsorted or a sorted T cell fraction (not recorded which). Receptors were obtained from a male donor with ankylosing spondylitis.

This clonotype was observed a handful of times. The V call is TRBV6-1, the J call TRBJ1-1, with 7 bases fitting TRBD1. The J segment lost 1 base and the V segment lost 5 bases, leaving 7 bases of the junction unmatched. Germline loops: CDR1 MNHNS, CDR2 SASEGT. This CDR3 region has 15 residues. The CDR3 DNA reads TGTGCCAGCAGTAGACAGGGATGGGAGAACACTGAAGCTTTCTTT. Translating gives CASSRQGWENTEAFF.

This clonotype appeared a few times. CDR3 protein: CSAEKWGNSPLHF. In DNA, the CDR3 is TGCAGTGCTGAGAAGTGGGGAAATTCACCCCTCCACTTT. The V call is TRBV20-1, the J call TRBJ1-6; D is unresolved. The CDR3 is 13 residues long. Germline V gives CDR1 DFQATT, CDR2 SNEGSKA (reference sequence). Trimming removed 5 bases at V and 7 bases at J, with 12 bases between.

This clonotype has a count of ten or more. The chain has TRBV27 and TRBJ1-4, with a tentative D call TRBD1 (6 bases). Trimming took off 10 bases at V and 7 bases at J, with 16 bases between the two ends. CDR3 length: 13 residues. Per germline, CDR1 MNHEY and CDR2 SMNVEV (reference sequence). The CDR3 DNA sequence: TGTGCCACCTGGAAACAGGGAAGTGAAAAACTGTTTTTT. It encodes CATWKQGSEKLFF.

This clonotype was recorded at least ten times. V is TRBV18 and J is TRBJ1-3, with a possible D match to TRBD1 (5 bases). Germline V gene lookup returns CDR1 KGHSH and CDR2 LQKENI. The CDR3 runs 17 residues. Trimming cost V 3 bases and J 2 bases, with 17 bases left between them. CDR3 loop: CASSPTSTVNAGNTIYF. CDR3 DNA: TGTGCCAGCTCACCCACGTCGACAGTCAACGCTGGAAACACCATATATTTT.

Many counts were recorded for this clonotype. The chain couples TRBV10-3 to TRBJ2-7; D is uncertain. The CDR3 contains 14 residues. V was pared by 2 bases and J by 2 bases, with 10 bases between. CDR1 is ENHRY, CDR2 SYGVKD, per germline. DNA of the CDR3: TGTGCCATCAGTGAGGCAGCTCTGACCTACGAGCAGTACTTC. Amino acids: CAISEAALTYEQYF.

The sample holds many counts of this clonotype. The J gene is TRBJ1-3, the V gene TRBV15, with D unresolved. CDR3 size: 18 residues. Germline loops: CDR1 LNHNV, CDR2 YYDKDF (reference sequence). The V end lost 2 bases, the J end lost 0 bases, and 17 bases lay between the germline ends. This CDR3 is CATSRKRPSGSSGNTIYF. The CDR3 nucleotides are TGTGCCACCAGCAGAAAGAGACCCTCGGGGAGCTCTGGAAACACCATATATTTT.

Many counts were recorded for this clonotype. The rearrangement joins TRBV20-1 to TRBJ1-2; unclear D gene. The V end was cut by 0 bases, the J end by 4 bases, with 18 bases between. This CDR3 region has 16 residues. Germline lookup yields CDR1 DFQATT and CDR2 SNEGSKA (reference sequence). The CDR3: CSARDRSTDSSYGYTF. The CDR3 nucleotides are TGCAGTGCTAGAGATAGGAGCACAGATTCTAGCTATGGCTACACCTTC.

This clonotype has more than one count but fewer than ten. This chain joins TRBV29-1 and TRBJ2-2; 7 nucleotides agree with TRBD2. CDR1 SQVTM and CDR2 ANQGSEA come from the germline V gene. This CDR3 spans 17 amino acids. The V gene end was trimmed by 0 bases and the J gene end by 2 bases; junction bases not matched to a gene: 9. The DNA of the CDR3 is TGCAGCGTTGAAGATCGGGGGGTTGTACCCAACACCGGGGAGCTGTTTTTT. Amino acids: CSVEDRGVVPNTGELFF.

This clonotype was recorded many times. This chain joins TRBV29-1 and TRBJ2-7, with D hard to call. Deletions cut 4 bases from V and 4 bases from J, with 17 bases between. This CDR3 is 14 amino acids long. Germline values: CDR1 SQVTM, CDR2 ANQGSEA. Here the CDR3 DNA reads TGCAGCGTTGGGGTGGACCCATCGGCTTACGAGCAGTACTTC. Protein product: CSVGVDPSAYEQYF.

This clonotype appeared many times. V gene TRBV3-1 combines with J gene TRBJ1-1; TRBD1 matches 7 bases. Germline V gives CDR1 LGHDT, CDR2 YNNKEL (reference sequence). V shed 5 bases and J 5 bases; nucleotides not matched to a gene: 11. The CDR3 is made up of 15 amino acids. CDR3 sequence (DNA): TGTGCCAGCAGCAACGACAGGGCCCCACAAACTGAAGCTTTCTTT. This sequence encodes CASSNDRAPQTEAFF. The whole variable domain, filled in from reference TRBV3-1 and TRBJ1-1, reads DTAVSQTPKYLVTQMGNDKSIKCEQNLGHDTMYWYKQDSKKFLKIMFSYNNKELIINETVPNRFSPKSPDKAHLNLHINSLELGDSAVYFCASSNDRAPQTEAFFGQGTRLTVV.

This clonotype was recorded only once. Given a much more abundant clone one base away, this may be a read error. The chain has TRBV20-1 and TRBJ2-1; TRBD1 agrees at 9 bases. The CDR3 extends over 15 amino acids. Germline lookup yields CDR1 DFQATT and CDR2 SNEGSKA (reference sequence). CDR3 DNA: TGCAGTGCAGAGTACGGGACAGGGCGATACAAAGAGCAGTTCTTC. This sequence encodes CSAEYGTGRYKEQFF.

This clonotype was recorded at least ten times. The gene calls are TRBV29-1 and TRBJ2-5; TRBD2 might be the D (5 bases). Germline V lookup: CDR1 SQVTM, CDR2 ANQGSEA. V lost 7 bases, J lost 4 bases, and 13 bases lay in between. This CDR3 has 12 amino acids. The CDR3 nucleotides read TGCAGCGGTGACCCAGGAGGAGAGACCCAGTACTTC. Its translation is CSGDPGGETQYF.